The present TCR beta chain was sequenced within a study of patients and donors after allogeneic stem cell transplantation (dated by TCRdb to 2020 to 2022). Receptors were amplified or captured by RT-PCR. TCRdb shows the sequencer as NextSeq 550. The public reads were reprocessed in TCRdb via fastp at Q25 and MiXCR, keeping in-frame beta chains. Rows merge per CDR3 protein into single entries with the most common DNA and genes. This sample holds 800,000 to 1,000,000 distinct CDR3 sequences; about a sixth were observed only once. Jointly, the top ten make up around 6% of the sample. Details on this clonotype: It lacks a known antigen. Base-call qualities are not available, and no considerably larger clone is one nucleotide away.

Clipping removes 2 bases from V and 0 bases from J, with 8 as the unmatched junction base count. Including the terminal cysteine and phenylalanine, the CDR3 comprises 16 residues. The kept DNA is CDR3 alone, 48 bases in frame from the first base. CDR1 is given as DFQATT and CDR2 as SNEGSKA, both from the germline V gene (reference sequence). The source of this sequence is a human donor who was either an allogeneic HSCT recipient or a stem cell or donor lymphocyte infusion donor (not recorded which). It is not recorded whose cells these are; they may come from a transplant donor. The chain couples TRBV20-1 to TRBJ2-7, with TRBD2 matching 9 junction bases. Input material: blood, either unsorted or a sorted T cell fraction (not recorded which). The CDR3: CSARRPSSGISYEQYF. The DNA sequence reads TGCAGTGCTAGAAGACCCTCTAGCGGGATCTCCTACGAGCAGTACTTC.